This is a list of T cell receptor beta chains from one sample in a study of cytomegalovirus exposure and HLA in healthy donors. The data were produced by immunoSEQ multiplex PCR, yet TCRdb's version contains in-frame clones alone and is incomplete. The table shows 100,000 to 150,000 clones, with around 78% occurring only once. Sequencing input: PBMCs. The receptors come from a woman between 35 and 50 years old in good health and CMV-seronegative. The CDR3 runs from the conserved cysteine through the conserved F or W. A D gene is named only where the DNA matches it firmly. Clone sizes are given selectively: once, few, many, or a class where the clone is expanded.

V gene: TRBV7-9; J gene: TRBJ2-2; D gene: .; clone size: .; CDR3 protein: CASSLETTNTGELFF; CDR3 DNA: TGTGCCAGCAGCTTGGAGACTACGAACACCGGGGAGCTGTTTTTT
V gene: TRBV13; J gene: TRBJ2-5; D gene: TRBD1; clone size: .; CDR3 protein: CASSLGQGGGETQYF; CDR3 DNA: TGTGCCAGCAGCCTCGGACAGGGAGGCGGTGAGACCCAGTACTTC
V gene: TRBV7-8; J gene: TRBJ1-2; D gene: .; clone size: few; CDR3 protein: CASSLDRNSGYTF; CDR3 DNA: TGTGCCAGCAGCTTAGACAGAAATAGTGGCTACACCTTC
V gene: TRBV5-1; J gene: TRBJ2-4; D gene: .; clone size: .; CDR3 protein: CASSQEGSGIQYF; CDR3 DNA: TGCGCCAGCAGCCAGGAAGGCAGCGGCATTCAGTACTTC
V gene: TRBV6-6; J gene: TRBJ2-7; D gene: TRBD1; clone size: few; CDR3 protein: CASSSPGQATHEQYF; CDR3 DNA: TGTGCCAGCAGTTCCCCGGGACAGGCGACCCACGAGCAGTACTTC
V gene: TRBV29-1; J gene: TRBJ2-7; D gene: .; clone size: .; CDR3 protein: CSARLNTGNYEQYF; CDR3 DNA: TGCAGCGCCCGGCTCAATACAGGCAATTACGAGCAGTACTTC
V gene: TRBV13; J gene: TRBJ1-1; D gene: .; clone size: .; CDR3 protein: CASSEGPGEVEAFF; CDR3 DNA: TGTGCCAGCAGTGAAGGCCCGGGGGAGGTTGAAGCTTTCTTT
V gene: TRBV7-9; J gene: TRBJ1-6; D gene: .; clone size: .; CDR3 protein: CASSTLPQGNSPLHF; CDR3 DNA: TGTGCCAGCAGCACCCTCCCTCAGGGGAATTCACCCCTCCACTTT
V gene: TRBV6-5; J gene: TRBJ1-2; D gene: .; clone size: .; CDR3 protein: CASSYSIGGANYGYTF; CDR3 DNA: TGTGCCAGCAGTTACTCGATCGGGGGGGCCAACTATGGCTACACCTTC
V gene: TRBV7-3; J gene: TRBJ1-1; D gene: TRBD1; clone size: .; CDR3 protein: CANSSSNRGTEAFF; CDR3 DNA: TGTGCCAACAGCTCGTCAAACAGGGGAACTGAAGCTTTCTTT
V gene: TRBV2; J gene: TRBJ2-1; D gene: .; clone size: .; CDR3 protein: CASRTRSYNEQFF; CDR3 DNA: TGTGCCAGCAGGACTAGATCCTACAATGAGCAGTTCTTC
V gene: TRBV29-1; J gene: TRBJ1-2; D gene: TRBD1; clone size: .; CDR3 protein: CSVDEGQISNYGYTF; CDR3 DNA: TGCAGCGTTGATGAGGGACAGATTTCTAACTATGGCTACACCTTC
V gene: TRBV5-1; J gene: TRBJ1-6; D gene: .; clone size: once; CDR3 protein: CASSSGVGNSPLHF; CDR3 DNA: TGCGCCAGCAGCTCCGGGGTCGGGAATTCACCCCTCCACTTT
V gene: TRBV7-6; J gene: TRBJ1-2; D gene: .; clone size: .; CDR3 protein: CASSLEQGNYGYTF; CDR3 DNA: TGTGCCAGCAGCTTAGAACAGGGCAACTATGGCTACACCTTC
V gene: TRBV19; J gene: TRBJ2-2; D gene: TRBD1; clone size: .; CDR3 protein: CASSYTGGVSGELFF; CDR3 DNA: TGTGCCAGTAGTTACACAGGGGGAGTGAGCGGGGAGCTGTTTTTT
V gene: TRBV7-8; J gene: TRBJ1-1; D gene: .; clone size: .; CDR3 protein: CASRLGGSTEAFF; CDR3 DNA: TGTGCCAGCAGGCTGGGGGGAAGCACTGAAGCTTTCTTT
V gene: TRBV10-2; J gene: TRBJ2-4; D gene: TRBD2; clone size: once; CDR3 protein: CASDPGTSGLAKNIQYF; CDR3 DNA: TGCGCCAGCGACCCCGGGACTAGTGGCCTAGCCAAAAACATTCAGTACTTC
V gene: TRBV6-5; J gene: TRBJ2-7; D gene: .; clone size: .; CDR3 protein: CASSYSWPGSSYEQYF; CDR3 DNA: TGTGCCAGCAGTTACTCATGGCCAGGGTCGTCCTACGAGCAGTACTTC
V gene: TRBV9; J gene: TRBJ2-5; D gene: TRBD2; clone size: .; CDR3 protein: CASSSRGGAGETQYF; CDR3 DNA: TGTGCCAGCAGCTCCCGCGGGGGGGCAGGGGAGACCCAGTACTTC
V gene: TRBV15; J gene: TRBJ1-6; D gene: .; clone size: .; CDR3 protein: CATSRGQLNSPLHF; CDR3 DNA: TGTGCCACCAGCAGAGGACAGCTTAATTCACCCCTCCACTTT
V gene: TRBV15; J gene: TRBJ2-3; D gene: TRBD2; clone size: .; CDR3 protein: CATSRDSGLAGGGDTQYF; CDR3 DNA: TGTGCCACCAGCAGAGATTCGGGACTAGCGGGGGGCGGCGATACGCAGTATTTT
V gene: TRBV4-1; J gene: TRBJ2-2; D gene: TRBD2; clone size: once; CDR3 protein: CASSHSGNSNTGELFF; CDR3 DNA: TGCGCCAGCAGCCATAGCGGGAACTCGAACACCGGGGAGCTGTTTTTT